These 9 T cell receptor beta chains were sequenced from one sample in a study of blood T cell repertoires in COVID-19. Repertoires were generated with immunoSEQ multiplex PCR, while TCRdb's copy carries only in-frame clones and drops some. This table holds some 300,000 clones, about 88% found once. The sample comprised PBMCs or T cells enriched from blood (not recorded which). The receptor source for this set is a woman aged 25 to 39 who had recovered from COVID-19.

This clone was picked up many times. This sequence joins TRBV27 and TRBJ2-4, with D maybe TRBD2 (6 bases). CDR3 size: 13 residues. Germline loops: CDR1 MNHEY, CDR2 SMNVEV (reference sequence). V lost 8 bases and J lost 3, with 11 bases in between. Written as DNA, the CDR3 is TGTGCCAGCGGAGGGGCTGGCAAAAACATTCAGTACTTC. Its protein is CASGGAGKNIQYF.

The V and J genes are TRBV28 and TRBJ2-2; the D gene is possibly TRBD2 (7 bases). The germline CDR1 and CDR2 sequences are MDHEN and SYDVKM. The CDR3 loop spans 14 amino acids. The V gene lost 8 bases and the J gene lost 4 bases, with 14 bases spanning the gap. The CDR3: CASGLGGGTGELFF. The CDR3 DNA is TGTGCCAGCGGACTAGGGGGGGGCACCGGGGAGCTGTTTTTT.

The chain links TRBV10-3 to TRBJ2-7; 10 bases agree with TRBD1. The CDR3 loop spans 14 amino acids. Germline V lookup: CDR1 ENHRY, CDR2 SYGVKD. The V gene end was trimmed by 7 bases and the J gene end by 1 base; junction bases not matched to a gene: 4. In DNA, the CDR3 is TGTGCCATCAAGGGGACAGGGGTTTCCTACGAGCAGTACTTC. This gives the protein CAIKGTGVSYEQYF.

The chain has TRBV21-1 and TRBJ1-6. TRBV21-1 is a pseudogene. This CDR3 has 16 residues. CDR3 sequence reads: CAGSQGRREANSPLHF. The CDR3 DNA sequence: TGTGCCGGATCACAAGGGCGGCGGGAGGCTAATTCACCCCTCCACTTT.

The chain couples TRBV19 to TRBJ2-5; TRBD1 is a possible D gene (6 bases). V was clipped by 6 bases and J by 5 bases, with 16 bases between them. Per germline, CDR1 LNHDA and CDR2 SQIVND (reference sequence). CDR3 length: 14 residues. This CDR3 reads CASSLGGGRETQYF. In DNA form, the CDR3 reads TGTGCCAGTAGCTTAGGGGGTGGCCGGGAGACCCAGTACTTC.

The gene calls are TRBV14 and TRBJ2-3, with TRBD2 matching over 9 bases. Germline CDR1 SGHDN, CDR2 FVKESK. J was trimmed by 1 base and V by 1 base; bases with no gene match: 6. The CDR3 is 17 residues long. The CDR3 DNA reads TGTGCCAGCAGCCAAGGCTGGTTAGCGGGGGGCACAGATACGCAGTATTTT. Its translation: CASSQGWLAGGTDTQYF.

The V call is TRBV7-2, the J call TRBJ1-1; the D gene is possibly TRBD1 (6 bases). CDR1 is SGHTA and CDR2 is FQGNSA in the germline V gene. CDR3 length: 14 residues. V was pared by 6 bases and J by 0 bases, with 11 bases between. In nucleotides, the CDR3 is TGTGCCAGCAGTCGCGACAGGTTGAACACTGAAGCTTTCTTT. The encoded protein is CASSRDRLNTEAFF.

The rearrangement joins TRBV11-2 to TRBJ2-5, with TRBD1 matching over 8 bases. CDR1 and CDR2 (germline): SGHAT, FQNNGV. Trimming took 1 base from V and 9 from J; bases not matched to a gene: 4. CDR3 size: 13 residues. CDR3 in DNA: TGTGCCAGCAGCTTAGTCGCAGGGGGCTCCCAGTACTTC. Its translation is CASSLVAGGSQYF.

The CDR3 coding sequence is TGTGCCAGCAGCTTGGAGCTAGCGGGGGGGCTCGACGAGCAGTACTTC. Amino acid sequence: CASSLELAGGLDEQYF. The V gene is TRBV5-4, the J gene TRBJ2-7; 12 nucleotides match TRBD2. V shed 0 bases, J shed 5 bases, and the junction held 6 bases outside the gene matches. The CDR3 extends over 16 amino acids. Germline V CDR1 and CDR2: SGHNT, YYREEE (reference sequence).